These 14 T cell receptor beta chains came from one sample sequenced in a study of long-term antiretroviral therapy in people with HIV. Assay version v3.0 of immunoSEQ was used, and it was run at survey level. Sequencing was performed with immunoSEQ multiplex PCR; in TCRdb, only in-frame clones are kept and a portion is missing. The sample shows some 34,000 clones, about 76% of them seen only once. The starting material was unsorted PBMCs, obtained 1.9 years after starting antiretroviral therapy. Every receptor here comes from a man aged 18 to 29 with HIV.

The CDR3 DNA reads as TGTGCCAGCAGCTTGGGCAGGGCGACTGGAAACACCATATATTTT. Amino acids: CASSLGRATGNTIYF. This chain links TRBV5-6 with TRBJ1-3; possible D gene TRBD1, 5 bases. The CDR3 is 15 residues long. The germline CDR1 and CDR2 sequences are SGHDT and YYEEEE. Between the trimmed V and J ends, which lost 0 bases and 2 bases, there was a span of 9 bases.

This clone appeared once. The chain employs TRBV4-1 and TRBJ1-1, with D tentatively TRBD1 (5 bases). The V and J ends lost 0 bases and 3 bases respectively, with 14 bases between them. Germline V lookup: CDR1 MGHRA, CDR2 YSYEKL. This CDR3 contains 16 residues. CDR3 sequence (DNA): TGCGCCAGCAGCCAAGATGACCGCAGGGAAGACACTGAAGCTTTCTTT. Protein: CASSQDDRREDTEAFF.

The J gene is TRBJ1-1, the V gene TRBV18; D perhaps matches TRBD1 (5 bases). CDR3 length equals 15 residues. Germline V CDR1 and CDR2: KGHSH, LQKENI. Trimming cost V 3 bases and J 3 bases, with 14 bases left between them. Here the CDR3 DNA reads TGTGCCAGCTCACCCCGGGGGGGTGGGGACACTGAAGCTTTCTTT. Encoded protein: CASSPRGGGDTEAFF.

This clone was seen a handful of times. The rearrangement joins TRBV19 to TRBJ1-3; D is unclear. CDR3 length equals 16 residues. Germline V gene lookup returns CDR1 LNHDA and CDR2 SQIVND (reference sequence). With 2 bases removed from V and 7 bases from J, the gap between germline ends came to 18 bases. The CDR3 DNA reads as TGTGCCAGTAGTATACAGTTGAGTTCACCACGGAACACCATATATTTT. It translates to CASSIQLSSPRNTIYF. The whole variable domain, filled in from reference TRBV19 and TRBJ1-3, reads DGGITQSPKYLFRKEGQNVTLSCEQNLNHDAMYWYRQDPGQGLRLIYYSQIVNDFQKGDIAEGYSVSREKKESFPLTVTSAQKNPTAFYLCASSIQLSSPRNTIYFGEGSWLTVV.

The chain couples TRBV11-2 to TRBJ1-1, with D tentatively TRBD1 (6 bases). There are 15 residues in the CDR3. Per the germline V gene, CDR1 is SGHAT and CDR2 is FQNNGV. The V end was cut by 1 base, the J end by 3 bases, with 12 bases between. The CDR3 sequence: CASSLVRGPYTEAFF. The CDR3 nucleotides are TGTGCCAGCAGCTTAGTGCGGGGGCCCTACACTGAAGCTTTCTTT.

The CDR3 DNA sequence: TGTGCCAGCTTGGGGACAGGAGTCCCGTATGGCTACACCTTC. Residues: CASLGTGVPYGYTF. The chain links TRBV2 to TRBJ1-2; 8 bases match TRBD1. The CDR3 length is 14 residues. CDR1 is SNHLY and CDR2 is FYNNEI in the germline V gene. V lost 8 bases to trimming and J lost 5 bases; unmatched junction nucleotides: 10.

This sequence joins TRBV6-6 and TRBJ2-2; 9 bases are a match to TRBD1. This CDR3 has 15 residues. Germline values: CDR1 MNHNY, CDR2 SVGAGI (reference sequence). After removal of 7 bases from V and 6 bases from J, the junction contained 9 bases not matched to a gene. The CDR3 loop reads CASKQGQGIAGELFF. In DNA form, the CDR3 reads TGTGCCAGCAAGCAGGGACAGGGTATCGCCGGGGAGCTGTTTTTT.

Turning to this clone: The same CDR3 can be traced to other DNA sequences in this sample. This chain links TRBV10-3 with TRBJ1-1; D may be TRBD1 (5 bases). Trimming removed 3 bases at V and 4 bases at J, with 15 bases between. This CDR3 spans 15 amino acids. CDR1 and CDR2 from the germline V gene are ENHRY and SYGVKD. CDR3 nucleotide sequence: TGTGCCATCAGTGAAAGGGGCAGGGAGTTCACTGAAGCTTTCTTT. It encodes CAISERGREFTEAFF.

This sequence joins TRBV4-1 and TRBJ1-1, with a possible D match to TRBD1 (6 bases). The CDR3 loop spans 15 amino acids. Germline values: CDR1 MGHRA, CDR2 YSYEKL. V was pared by 3 bases and J by 5 bases, with 16 bases between. CDR3 DNA sequence: TGCGCCAGCAGCCAGGCCGGGGGGGGGCGGACTGAAGCTTTCTTT. Its translation: CASSQAGGGRTEAFF.

The chain carries TRBV7-6 and TRBJ1-6; no clear D gene. V gave up 2 bases and J gave up 11 bases, with 19 bases separating them. CDR3 length: 16 residues. The germline gives CDR1 SGHVS, CDR2 FNYEAQ. CDR3 protein: CASSLLMPVNDPPLHF. As DNA, the CDR3 is TGTGCCAGCAGCTTACTCATGCCGGTCAACGATCCACCCCTCCACTTT.

The rearrangement links TRBV7-8 to TRBJ1-1; TRBD1 is a possible D gene (6 bases). The CDR3 totals 15 residues. The germline V gene encodes CDR1 SGHVS and CDR2 FQNEAQ. V was shortened by 5 bases and J by 0 bases, with 13 bases between the two germline ends. This chain's CDR3 is CASSPPGTLNTEAFF. CDR3 DNA: TGTGCCAGCAGCCCTCCGGGGACATTGAACACTGAAGCTTTCTTT. Supplemented by reference TRBV7-8 and TRBJ1-1, the full variable domain reads GAGVSQSPRYKVAKRGQDVALRCDPISGHVSLFWYQQALGQGPEFLTYFQNEAQLDKSGLPSDRFFAERPEGSVSTLKIQRTQQEDSAVYLCASSPPGTLNTEAFFGQGTRLTVV.

The chain carries TRBV7-8 and TRBJ2-1; 11 bases align to TRBD2. The trim removed 5 bases at V and 5 bases at J, leaving 5 bases unmatched. Germline lookup yields CDR1 SGHVS and CDR2 FQNEAQ. This CDR3 has 15 amino acids. CDR3 residues: CASSPLAGAHNEQFF. CDR3 coding DNA: TGTGCCAGCAGCCCACTAGCGGGGGCTCACAATGAGCAGTTCTTC. Full variable domain (remainder filled in from reference TRBV7-8 and TRBJ2-1): GAGVSQSPRYKVAKRGQDVALRCDPISGHVSLFWYQQALGQGPEFLTYFQNEAQLDKSGLPSDRFFAERPEGSVSTLKIQRTQQEDSAVYLCASSPLAGAHNEQFFGPGTRLTVL.

The chain joins TRBV6-5 to TRBJ2-2; tentatively, D is TRBD2 (6 bases). CDR3 length: 14 residues. Germline CDR1 reads MNHEY; CDR2 reads SVGAGI. V lost 7 bases, J lost 7 bases, and 16 bases lay in between. This chain's CDR3 is CASTGMEGYGELFF. In DNA form, the CDR3 reads TGTGCCAGCACCGGGATGGAGGGTTACGGGGAGCTGTTTTTT.

The chain recombines TRBV6-1 with TRBJ1-2; D gene unclear. Germline CDR1 MNHNS, CDR2 SASEGT. V was trimmed by 2 bases and J by 6 bases, leaving 10 bases between them. CDR3 length equals 13 residues. CDR3 DNA: TGTGCCAGCAGTGAATCTCAAGGGAATGGCTACACCTTC. This sequence encodes CASSESQGNGYTF.